The 8 T cell receptor beta chains presented below share a single source sample, sequenced in a study of CD8 T cells in Susac syndrome. A quantity of about 0.5 to 1 ug RNA underwent reverse transcription using random hexamers. TCRdb analysed the immunoSEQ multiplex PCR reads with MiXCR anew, one entry per CDR3 protein. The sample carries under 250,000 distinct CDR3 sequences, just over 90% recorded once. The sample taken for sequencing was CD4+ T cells from PBMCs. The receptors originated from a human donor with multiple sclerosis.

This sequence joins TRBV5-1 and TRBJ1-6, with no clear D. CDR1 is SGHRS and CDR2 is YFSETQ in the germline V gene. CDR3 length: 13 amino acids. Trimming removed 0 bases from V and 8 bases from J, with 6 bases in between. The chain's CDR3 is CASSLEGDSPLHF. CDR3 DNA sequence: TGCGCCAGCAGCTTGGAAGGCGATTCACCCCTCCACTTT.

The chain links TRBV19 to TRBJ2-2, with TRBD1 matching over 7 bases. Germline V gene data show CDR1 as LNHDA and CDR2 as SQIVND (reference sequence). This CDR3 has 15 residues. The V and J ends lost 4 bases and 4 bases, in that order; junction bases with no gene match: 6. The CDR3 spells CASSTQGLRTGELFF. The CDR3 DNA reads as TGTGCCAGTAGTACACAGGGGTTACGCACCGGGGAGCTGTTTTTT.

The chain links TRBV11-2 to TRBJ2-7; perhaps TRBD1 as D (6 bases). CDR3 length equals 14 residues. CDR1 and CDR2 (germline): SGHAT, FQNNGV. V lost 0 bases, J lost 5 bases, and 11 bases lay in between. CDR3 DNA sequence: TGTGCCAGCAGCTTAGACAGGGGCCCCCACGAGCAGTACTTC. This gives the protein CASSLDRGPHEQYF.

This chain uses TRBV9 with TRBJ1-5, with TRBD1 matching over 7 bases. V shed 6 bases, J shed 11 bases, and the junction held 20 bases outside the gene matches. CDR3 size: 16 residues. CDR1 is SGDLS, CDR2 YYNGEE, per germline. CDR3 region: CASNRGRQGPGGTQHF. CDR3 coding DNA: TGTGCCAGCAACCGGGGGCGACAAGGCCCAGGGGGAACCCAGCATTTT. The whole variable domain, filled in from reference TRBV9 and TRBJ1-5, reads DSGVTQTPKHLITATGQRVTLRCSPRSGDLSVYWYQQSLDQGLQFLIQYYNGEERAKGNILERFSAQQFPDLHSELNLSSLELGDSALYFCASNRGRQGPGGTQHFGDGTRLSIL.

This chain links TRBV20-1 with TRBJ2-3; TRBD2 matches at 9 bases. The CDR3 sequence is 15 residues long. Unmatched junction bases numbered 5, after V lost 0 bases and J lost 4 bases. CDR1 and CDR2 (germline): DFQATT, SNEGSKA (reference sequence). The CDR3 loop is CSARDGGGASDTQYF. CDR3 nucleotides: TGCAGTGCTAGAGATGGCGGGGGGGCGTCAGATACGCAGTATTTT.

The chain links TRBV5-6 to TRBJ2-7; D is undetermined. The V and J ends lost 1 base and 6 bases respectively, with 8 bases between them. CDR3 length: 12 amino acids. Germline V gives CDR1 SGHDT, CDR2 YYEEEE. The CDR3 bases are TGTGCCAGCAGCTTGTTTGGGTTCGAGCAGTACTTC. Protein sequence: CASSLFGFEQYF. The full variable domain, rest sourced from reference TRBV5-6 and TRBJ2-7, is DAGVTQSPTHLIKTRGQQVTLRCSPKSGHDTVSWYQQALGQGPQFIFQYYEEEERQRGNFPDRFSGHQFPNYSSELNVNALLLGDSALYLCASSLFGFEQYFGPGTRLTVT.

The V call is TRBV18, the J call TRBJ2-7; TRBD1 aligns across 8 bases. The CDR3 totals 16 residues. Losses at the gene ends were 5 bases for V and 5 bases for J; bases not matched to a gene: 14. CDR1 is KGHSH and CDR2 is LQKENI in the germline V gene. Here the CDR3 DNA reads TGTGCCAGCTCAGCCCTACCTTCCGGACAGGGCCACGAGCAGTACTTC. It specifies CASSALPSGQGHEQYF.

The gene calls are TRBV12-3 or TRBV12-4 and TRBJ1-1; 9 nucleotides line up with TRBD1. V dropped 3 bases and J dropped 4; count of bases not matched to a gene: 18. The CDR3 totals 19 residues. CDR3: CASSFDFWDRAMGGTEAFF. CDR3 nucleotides: TGTGCCAGCAGTTTTGATTTCTGGGACAGGGCGATGGGGGGCACTGAAGCTTTCTTT.